This T cell receptor (beta chain) was identified during a study of Tregs in tolerant kidney transplant recipients. Study outcomes and limitations: Few patients were studied, so findings need validation in larger groups. This study did not directly address biological reproducibility. Tregs expanded with activated donor B cells seemed most donor-specific.

Remarks on this clone: The antigen is undetermined.

The assay was immunoSEQ multiplex PCR, and TCRdb's table has in-frame clones only and misses some. The table has some 68,000 clones, roughly 84% seen once. Unstimulated Tregs (CD4+CD25+CD127-) and CD4+CD25- non-Tregs were sorted from PBMCs. CDR1 is SGHDN, CDR2 FVKESK, per germline. The CDR3 is 15 residues long. J gave up 3 bases and V 3 bases, and 7 bases lay outside the gene matches. This TCR derives from a human donor in good health. The sample comprised CD4+ T cells from blood. The chain combines TRBV14 with TRBJ2-7, with 8 bases fitting TRBD2. The CDR3 DNA reads as TGTGCCAGCAGCCATTCGAGCGGGAGACTCTACGAGCAGTACTTC. It yields the protein CASSHSSGRLYEQYF.